The entry below gives a single TCR beta chain sequence along with its context. The data belong to a study of blood T cell repertoires in COVID-19. Study-wide background: The United States, Italy and Spain supplied acute and convalescent COVID-19 samples. Sample material is recorded as cDNA or gDNA derived from T cells, B-cell-depleted T cells, or PBMCs.

There are 13 residues in the CDR3. Germline V gives CDR1 LNHDA, CDR2 SQIVND (reference sequence). With 6 bases removed from V and 5 bases from J, the gap between germline ends came to 13 bases. Authors' methods: For nucleated cells, counts were estimated from reference gene primer amplification. TCRdb's copy holds only in-frame clones and misses some; the assay was immunoSEQ multiplex PCR. From that table come the V and J calls and clone size; the DNA was used to work out D and trimming. This table holds approximately 120,000 clones, approximately 85% found once. V usage is TRBV19 and J usage is TRBJ2-5, with D tentatively TRBD2 (6 bases). The clonotype comes from a man older than 75 with active or convalescent COVID-19. Sequences were obtained from peripheral blood. The CDR3 DNA sequence: TGTGCCAGTAGCGGGAGTGGATCGGAGACCCAGTACTTC. This encodes CASSGSGSETQYF.